This T cell receptor beta chain was recovered during a study of blood T cell repertoires in COVID-19. In the study's own analysis: Estimation of nucleated cell counts relied on the amplification of reference gene primers. Libraries were prepared by immunoSEQ multiplex PCR; TCRdb keeps only in-frame clonotypes and omits some of them. V, J and clone size are those of that table, while D and trimming were read from the DNA. The repertoire holds around 130,000 clones, with roughly 84% as singletons. CDR1 is LNHDA and CDR2 is SQIVND in the germline V gene (reference sequence). Trimming left V 3 bases short and J 1 base short, with 16 bases between. The CDR3 covers 18 residues. This clone showed up just once.

The TCR originated in a young woman who had recovered from COVID-19. This rearrangement joins TRBV19 to TRBJ2-6; D is possibly TRBD2 (6 bases). The sample consisted of peripheral blood. CDR3 nucleotides: TGTGCCAGTAGTATGAGACAGTCCCTAGCGTCTGGGGCCAACGTCCTGACTTTC. Translating it yields CASSMRQSLASGANVLTF.